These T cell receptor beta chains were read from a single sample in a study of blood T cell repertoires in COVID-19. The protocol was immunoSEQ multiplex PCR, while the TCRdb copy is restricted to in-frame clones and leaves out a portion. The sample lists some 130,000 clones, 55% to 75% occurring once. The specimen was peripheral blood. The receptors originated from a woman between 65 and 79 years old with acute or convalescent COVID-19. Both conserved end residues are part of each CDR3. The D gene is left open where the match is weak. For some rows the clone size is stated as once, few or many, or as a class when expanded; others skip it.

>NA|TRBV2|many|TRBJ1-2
TGTGCCAGCAGTGTAATAGAGGGAAAAGATGGCTACACCTTC
CASSVIEGKDGYTF
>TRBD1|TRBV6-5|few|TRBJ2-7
TGTGCCAGCAGTTGGGAGACAGGGGTCTACGAGCAGTACTTC
CASSWETGVYEQYF
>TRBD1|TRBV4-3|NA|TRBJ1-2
TGCGCCAGCAGCCAACCAGGGACAGCTGGCTACACCTTC
CASSQPGTAGYTF
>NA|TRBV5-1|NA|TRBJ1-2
TGCGCCAGCAGCGGGGGAGGGGGCTACACCTTC
CASSGGGGYTF
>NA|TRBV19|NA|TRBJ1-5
TGTGCCACCAAAGTACAGGGTTTCGATCAGCCCCAGCATTTT
CATKVQGFDQPQHF
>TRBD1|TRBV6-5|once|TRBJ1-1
TGTGCCAGCAGGGCAGGGGGAGGGAACACTGAAGCTTTCTTT
CASRAGGGNTEAFF
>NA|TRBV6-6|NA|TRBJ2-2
TGTGCCAGCAGCCCCTCGAACACCGGGGAGCTGTTTTTT
CASSPSNTGELFF
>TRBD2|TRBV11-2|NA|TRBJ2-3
TGTGCCAGCAGCTTAGACCCTAGCGGGGGGGCCACAGATACGCAGTATTTT
CASSLDPSGGATDTQYF
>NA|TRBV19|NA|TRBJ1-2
TGTGCCAGTAGTATGGCAGGAAACTATGGCTACACCTTC
CASSMAGNYGYTF
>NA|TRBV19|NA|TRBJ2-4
TGTGCCAGTACACTTCAGGGGGGATTAGCCAAAAACATTCAGTACTTC
CASTLQGGLAKNIQYF
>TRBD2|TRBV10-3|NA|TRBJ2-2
TGTGCCATCAGTGTTAGCGGGGGGGACAACACCGGGGAGCTGTTTTTT
CAISVSGGDNTGELFF
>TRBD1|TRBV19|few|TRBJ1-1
TGTGCCAGTAGAAGGGACAGGGCCTTTGAAGCTTTCTTT
CASRRDRAFEAFF
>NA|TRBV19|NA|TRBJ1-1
TGTGCCAGTAGTATATCGGGGGGCAGCACTGAAGCTTTCTTT
CASSISGGSTEAFF
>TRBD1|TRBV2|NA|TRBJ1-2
TGTGCCAGCAGTAAAGGACAGGGAGCTAACTATGGCTACACCTTC
CASSKGQGANYGYTF
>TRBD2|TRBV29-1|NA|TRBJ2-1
TGCAGCGGGACTAGCGGGGGGTTTCTGGGGAATGAGCAGTTCTTC
CSGTSGGFLGNEQFF
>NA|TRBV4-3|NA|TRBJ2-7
TGCGCCAGCAGCCGGACAAGGAGCTCCTACGAGCAGTACTTC
CASSRTRSSYEQYF
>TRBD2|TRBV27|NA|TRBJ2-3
TGTGCCAGCAGGCCCACCGGGGGGATAGATACGCAGTATTTT
CASRPTGGIDTQYF
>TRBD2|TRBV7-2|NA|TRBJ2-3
TGTGCCAGCAGCATCCCTGATGCGGGGGGTGCCGATACGCAGTATTTT
CASSIPDAGGADTQYF
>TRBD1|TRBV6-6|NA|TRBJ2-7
TGTGCCAGCAGTACCCGGACAGGGGACTACGAGCAGTACTTC
CASSTRTGDYEQYF
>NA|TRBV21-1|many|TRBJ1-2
TGTGCCAGCAGCAAAGGTGGGGGCCATAACTATGGCTACACCTTC
CASSKGGGHNYGYTF
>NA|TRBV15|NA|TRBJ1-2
TGTGCCACCAGCAGGGAGAGATCGGGAGCTAACTATGGCTACACCTTC
CATSRERSGANYGYTF
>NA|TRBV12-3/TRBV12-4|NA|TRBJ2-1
TGTGCCAGCAGTGAATCGGGTTACAATGAGCAGTTCTTC
CASSESGYNEQFF
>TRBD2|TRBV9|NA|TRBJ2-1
TGTGCCAGCAGTGCCGGGACTAGCGGGAGTTTATACAATGAGCAGTTCTTC
CASSAGTSGSLYNEQFF
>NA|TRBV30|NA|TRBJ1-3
TGTGCCTGGAGTGGCGGGGCCGGAAACACCATATATTTT
CAWSGGAGNTIYF
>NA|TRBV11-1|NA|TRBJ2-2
TGTGCCAGCAAGGGGGTTCCCCACACCGGGGAGCTGTTTTTT
CASKGVPHTGELFF
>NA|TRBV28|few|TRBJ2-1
TGTGCCAGCAGTCTCTGGGACTCCAACAATGAGCAGTTCTTC
CASSLWDSNNEQFF
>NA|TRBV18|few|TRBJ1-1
TGTGCCAGCTCACCACCGGAAACCCAGGGGGAAGCTTTCTTT
CASSPPETQGEAFF
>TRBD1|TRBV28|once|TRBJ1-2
TGTGCCAGCAGTTTGGATGAAGGGGGCGAATATGGCTACACCTTC
CASSLDEGGEYGYTF
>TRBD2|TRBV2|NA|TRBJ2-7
TGTGCCAGCAAAAAGGCTAGCGGAACCATGGGGGAGCAGTACTTC
CASKKASGTMGEQYF
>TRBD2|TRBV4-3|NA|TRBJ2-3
TGCGCCAGCAGCCAAGGTCCGCGGCGGGGGGGCCGTTCAGATACGCAGTATTTT
CASSQGPRRGGRSDTQYF
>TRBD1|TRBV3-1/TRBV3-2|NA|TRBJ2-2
TGTGCCAGCAGCCAAGCCCGACAGGGGGCAGCCGGGGAGCTGTTTTTT
CASSQARQGAAGELFF
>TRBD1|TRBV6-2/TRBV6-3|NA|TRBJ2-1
TGTGCCAGCAGTTACCGGACAGGGGGGTGGGATGAGCAGTTCTTC
CASSYRTGGWDEQFF
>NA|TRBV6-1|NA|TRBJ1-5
TGTGCCAGCAGTGACCTTGGCAAACAGCCCCAGCATTTT
CASSDLGKQPQHF
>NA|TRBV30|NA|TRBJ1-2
TGTGCCTGGACTGGAGGCAGCCTTAGCTATGGCTACACCTTC
CAWTGGSLSYGYTF
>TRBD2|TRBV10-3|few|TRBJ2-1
TGTGCCATCAGCCCGACTACTAGCGGGACCTACAATGAGCAGTTCTTC
CAISPTTSGTYNEQFF
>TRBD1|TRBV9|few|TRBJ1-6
TGTGCCAGCAGCGATACCGGGACAGGGATCGGGAATTCACCCCTCCACTTT
CASSDTGTGIGNSPLHF
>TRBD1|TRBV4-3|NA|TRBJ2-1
TGCGCCAGCAGCCAAGAGACAGGGGGGGAAAAGCAGTTCTTC
CASSQETGGEKQFF
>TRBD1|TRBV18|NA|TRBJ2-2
TGTGCCAGCTCACCGAGGGCAGGGGGCCAAACCGGGGAGCTGTTTTTT
CASSPRAGGQTGELFF
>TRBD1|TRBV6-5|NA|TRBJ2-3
TGTGCCAGCACTCGACAGGGGAGGACAGATACGCAGTATTTT
CASTRQGRTDTQYF
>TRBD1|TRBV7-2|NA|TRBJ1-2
TGTGCCAGCAGCTCGGGACAGCCCACAGGAGGCTACACCTTC
CASSSGQPTGGYTF
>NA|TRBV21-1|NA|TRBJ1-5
TGTGCCAGCAGCAAAGGGTTGGACAGGGGGATTAATCAGCCCCAGCATTTT
CASSKGLDRGINQPQHF
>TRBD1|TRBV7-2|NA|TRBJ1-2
TGTGCCAGCAGCCTAATCGCGACAGGGGGCGCGGAGGGCTACACCTTC
CASSLIATGGAEGYTF
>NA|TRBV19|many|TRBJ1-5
TGTGCCAGTAGTATTTCCGGGAATAGCAATCAGCCCCAGCATTTT
CASSISGNSNQPQHF
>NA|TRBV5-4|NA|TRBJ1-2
TGTGCCAGCAGCTTGGTTGGGGCTCGCGGCTATGGCTACACCTTC
CASSLVGARGYGYTF
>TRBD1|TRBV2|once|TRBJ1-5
TGTGCCAGCAGGAAGGATGCAGGGGGCATTCAGCCCCAGCATTTT
CASRKDAGGIQPQHF
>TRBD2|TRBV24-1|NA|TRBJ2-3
TGTGCCACCAGTGCCGCGGGTTCGGGACTAGCGGGAGGTGGGGGCACAGATACGCAGTATTTT
CATSAAGSGLAGGGGTDTQYF
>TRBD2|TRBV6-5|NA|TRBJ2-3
TGTGCCAGCAGAAAGCTACTAGCGACTGATACGCAGTATTTT
CASRKLLATDTQYF